The 17 T cell receptor beta chains given below trace back to one sample, sequenced in a study of blood T cell repertoires in COVID-19. The assay was immunoSEQ multiplex PCR, and TCRdb's table has in-frame clones only and misses some. Of about 200,000 clones detected, around 90% appear once; the ten largest clones hold 0.5% to 0.65%. The sequencing sample was made of peripheral blood. The receptors originated from a man aged 50 to 59 with acute or convalescent COVID-19.

The V gene is TRBV27, the J gene TRBJ1-5, with 10 bases aligning to TRBD1. Per the germline V gene, CDR1 is MNHEY and CDR2 is SMNVEV (reference sequence). The V gene end was trimmed by 6 bases and the J gene end by 4 bases; junction bases not matched to a gene: 3. CDR3 length: 14 amino acids. The CDR3, as DNA: TGTGCCAGCAGCCGGGACAGGGGTAATCAGCCCCAGCATTTT. Translation: CASSRDRGNQPQHF.

V usage is TRBV19 and J usage is TRBJ1-5; TRBD1 might be the D (5 bases). Germline V lookup: CDR1 LNHDA, CDR2 SQIVND (reference sequence). This CDR3 region has 14 residues. The germline V and J ends were trimmed by 8 bases and 2 bases, with 13 bases remaining between them. In DNA, the CDR3 is TGTGCCAGTTCAGGGATTCAAGGCAATCAGCCCCAGCATTTT. It yields the protein CASSGIQGNQPQHF.

This CDR3 reads CASSGTGVEALHF. CDR3 DNA: TGCGCCAGCAGTGGGACAGGGGTTGAGGCCCTCCACTTT. This chain uses TRBV5-1 with TRBJ1-6; TRBD1 aligns across 10 bases. The CDR3 has 13 amino acids. Looked up from germline, CDR1 is SGHRS and CDR2 is YFSETQ. V shed 5 bases and J 14 bases; nucleotides not matched to a gene: 7.

The chain carries TRBV28 and TRBJ1-2, with D possibly being TRBD1 (5 bases). There are 14 residues in the CDR3. Germline V gene sequence: CDR1 MDHEN, CDR2 SYDVKM. V lost 6 bases and J 3 bases, leaving 14 bases between the germline ends. The CDR3 loop reads CASSKMDIYYGYTF. As DNA, the CDR3 is TGTGCCAGCAGCAAAATGGACATTTACTATGGCTACACCTTC.

The CDR3 region is CASSLQSYEQYF. The CDR3, as DNA: TGTGCCAGCTCACTTCAGTCCTACGAGCAGTACTTC. The gene calls are TRBV18 and TRBJ2-7; D gene uncertain. V gave up 4 bases and J gave up 1 base, with 5 bases separating them. CDR3 length: 12 residues. CDR1 KGHSH and CDR2 LQKENI come from the germline V gene.

The rearrangement joins TRBV5-1 to TRBJ2-2; weak D call: TRBD1 (7 bases). Trimming pared 4 bases from V and 5 bases from J, leaving 21 bases between. CDR3 size: 17 residues. The V gene's germline CDR1 is SGHRS and CDR2 YFSETQ. The CDR3 reads CASSGGLTGAPTGELFF. In nucleotides, the CDR3 is TGCGCCAGCAGCGGTGGACTAACAGGGGCGCCGACCGGGGAGCTGTTTTTT.

The chain has TRBV2 and TRBJ2-7; D gene ambiguous. CDR3 length equals 12 residues. The germline V gene has CDR1 SNHLY and CDR2 FYNNEI. V was trimmed by 8 bases and J by 6 bases, leaving 14 bases between them. The DNA for the CDR3 is TGTGCCAGCGCAGGCAGGAAGAGCGAGCAGTACGTC. Translated, it gives CASAGRKSEQYV.

This clone was seen a handful of times. The chain employs TRBV6-5 and TRBJ1-6, with D possibly being TRBD1 (5 bases). The CDR3 length is 14 residues. Looked up from germline, CDR1 is MNHEY and CDR2 is SVGAGI. The V end was cut by 6 bases, the J end by 6 bases, with 12 bases between. The CDR3 coding sequence is TGTGCCAGCAGCTCAGGGAGGGTTAATTCACCCCTCCACTTT. Translated: CASSSGRVNSPLHF.

In DNA, the CDR3 is TGTGCCAGCAGTAAAGACAGGGGTACCAATGAAAAACTGTTTTTT. It encodes CASSKDRGTNEKLFF. The rearrangement uses TRBV27 and TRBJ1-4, with 8 bases fitting TRBD1. The junction had 7 bases not matched to a gene; V was cut back by 5 bases and J by 5 bases. Germline V gene sequence: CDR1 MNHEY, CDR2 SMNVEV (reference sequence). The CDR3 spans 15 residues.

This chain uses TRBV7-8 with TRBJ1-6, with TRBD1 as a possible D gene (6 bases). V was pared by 1 base and J by 9 bases, with 16 bases between. Germline assignment: CDR1 SGHVS and CDR2 FQNEAQ. This CDR3 comprises 16 residues. CDR3 residues: CASSLGTREQGSPLHF. As DNA, the CDR3 is TGTGCCAGCAGCTTAGGCACTAGGGAACAGGGTTCACCCCTCCACTTT.

The V and J genes are TRBV5-4 and TRBJ2-1, with a weak D call TRBD1 (6 bases). V was clipped by 4 bases and J by 0 bases, with 14 bases between them. Germline CDR1 and CDR2: SGHNT and YYREEE (reference sequence). CDR3 size: 16 residues. CDR3 DNA: TGTGCCAGCAGCCGACAGGTTCTGAGCTCCTACAATGAGCAGTTCTTC. Residues: CASSRQVLSSYNEQFF.

V is TRBV19 and J is TRBJ2-1, with 7 bases that match TRBD1. Trimming cost V 5 bases and J 4 bases; bases outside gene matches: 11. CDR3 length equals 16 residues. The V gene's germline CDR1 is LNHDA and CDR2 SQIVND (reference sequence). The CDR3 DNA reads TGTGCCAGTAGTCGACCCACCGGGACAGAATACAATGAGCAGTTCTTC. It codes for CASSRPTGTEYNEQFF. The full variable domain, completed using reference TRBV19 and TRBJ2-1, is DGGITQSPKYLFRKEGQNVTLSCEQNLNHDAMYWYRQDPGQGLRLIYYSQIVNDFQKGDIAEGYSVSREKKESFPLTVTSAQKNPTAFYLCASSRPTGTEYNEQFFGPGTRLTVL.

A few counts support this clone. The rearrangement joins TRBV4-3 to TRBJ2-4; D is undetermined. CDR1 and CDR2 from the germline V gene are LGHNA and YSLEER. Trimming took 0 bases from V and 2 from J, leaving 14 bases between them. This CDR3 contains 17 residues. In nucleotides, the CDR3 is TGCGCCAGCAGCCAAGATCGGAGCAGTAGGTCCAAAAACATTCAGTACTTC. Translation: CASSQDRSSRSKNIQYF.

Only one count was recorded for this clone. The V and J genes are TRBV10-3 and TRBJ2-7; a weak D match, TRBD1 (6 bases). Per the germline V gene, CDR1 is ENHRY and CDR2 is SYGVKD. This CDR3 contains 13 residues. V lost 3 bases to trimming and J lost 3 bases, with 9 bases between them. The CDR3 here is CAISEGRGYEQYF. The CDR3 DNA is TGTGCCATCAGTGAAGGCAGGGGCTACGAGCAGTACTTC.

The chain employs TRBV5-1 and TRBJ1-3, with D unclear. CDR1 is SGHRS, CDR2 YFSETQ, per germline. The length of the CDR3 is 16 residues. The ends were cut back, 2 bases at V and 0 bases at J, with 12 bases in the middle. DNA for the CDR3: TGCGCCAGCAGCTTACAAGGAGCGAACTCTGGAAACACCATATATTTT. Amino acid sequence: CASSLQGANSGNTIYF.

A single count supports this clone. The chain has TRBV6-5 and TRBJ1-3, with 8 bases fitting TRBD1. Germline CDR1 and CDR2: MNHEY and SVGAGI. The V gene end was trimmed by 8 bases and the J gene end by 0 bases; junction bases not matched to a gene: 6. This CDR3 region has 15 residues. The CDR3 DNA reads as TGTGCCAGCGGACGGACAGGGCTCTCTGGAAACACCATATATTTT. This sequence encodes CASGRTGLSGNTIYF.

The chain combines TRBV5-1 with TRBJ1-4; D is uncertain. Trimming shortened V by 0 bases and J by 8 bases, and 11 bases separated the two germline ends. CDR3 length equals 14 residues. Per germline, CDR1 SGHRS and CDR2 YFSETQ. The CDR3 DNA sequence: TGCGCCAGCAGCTTGGACAGAATGAAAGAAAAACTGTTTTTT. Residues: CASSLDRMKEKLFF.